This T cell receptor beta chain originates from a study of T cells in Graves' hyperthyroidism and ophthalmopathy. Study-level results: The majority of expanded thyroid clonotypes above 0.001 also appeared in blood.

This CDR3 region has 14 residues. Trimming took off 1 base at V and 3 bases at J, with 4 bases between the two ends. CDR1 SGHAT and CDR2 FQNNGV come from the germline V gene. Using RNA transcripts as the source, TCR beta CDR3 regions were amplified. The HTBI primer set drove a first-round RT-PCR of the TCR CDR3. MiXCR, applied by TCRdb to the multiplex PCR reads, yields one record per CDR3 protein. The table shows hundreds of thousands of distinct CDR3 sequences, with about 38% occurring only once. Uncontrolled infection, other autoimmune disease, pregnancy and lactation each barred patients from inclusion. Used for diagnoses were clinical symptoms, serum thyroxine and TRAb, thyroid ultrasound and orbital computed tomography. This clonotype has a count of ten or more. The antigen is unknown.

The sequenced sample was blood. The receptor comes from a young man with Graves' hyperthyroidism. The rearrangement uses TRBV11-2 and TRBJ2-6, with no clear D. CDR3 in DNA: TGTGCCAGCAGCTTAGGTTTTGGGGCCAACGTCCTGACTTTC. Translated: CASSLGFGANVLTF.